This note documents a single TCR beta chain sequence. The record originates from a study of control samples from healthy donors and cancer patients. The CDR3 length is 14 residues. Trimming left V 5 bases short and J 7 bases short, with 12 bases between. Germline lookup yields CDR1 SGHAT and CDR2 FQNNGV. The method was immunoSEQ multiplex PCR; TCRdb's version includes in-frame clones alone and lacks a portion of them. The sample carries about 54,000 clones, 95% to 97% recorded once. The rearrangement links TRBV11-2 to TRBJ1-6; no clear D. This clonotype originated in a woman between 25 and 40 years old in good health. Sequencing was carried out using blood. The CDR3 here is CASSPRASNSPLHF. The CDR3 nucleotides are TGTGCCAGCAGCCCACGGGCCTCGAATTCACCCCTCCACTTT.